These 20 T cell receptor beta chains were sequenced from one sample in a study of blood T cell repertoires in COVID-19. Only in-frame clones appear in the TCRdb table, and some are missing; sequencing was by immunoSEQ multiplex PCR. The data show 130,000 or so clones, around 83% seen once. The sequenced sample was PBMCs or T cells enriched from blood (not recorded which). Receptors were obtained from a woman in her 30s who had recovered from COVID-19.

The V call is TRBV5-1, the J call TRBJ2-1; D remains unclear. The CDR3 loop spans 13 amino acids. V lost 1 base and J 3 bases, leaving 5 bases between the germline ends. Germline CDR1 is SGHRS and CDR2 is YFSETQ. Here the CDR3 DNA reads TGCGCCAGCAGCTTGTTACTCTACAATGAGCAGTTCTTC. The encoded protein is CASSLLLYNEQFF.

As for this clone: The sample has other DNA sequences that encode this CDR3 too. V and J are TRBV5-1 and TRBJ2-5; TRBD1 matches 9 bases. This CDR3 has 14 residues. CDR1 SGHRS and CDR2 YFSETQ come from the germline V gene. The ends lost 5 bases at V and 5 bases at J; junction bases unmatched: 7. In DNA, the CDR3 is TGCGCCAGCAGGCCGCGGGACAGGGCTGAGACCCAGTACTTC. Amino acid sequence: CASRPRDRAETQYF.

V is TRBV30 and J is TRBJ1-1; a weak D match, TRBD1 (6 bases). The germline gives CDR1 GTSNPN, CDR2 SVGIG (reference sequence). The CDR3 consists of 15 residues. Trimming took 3 bases from V and 1 from J, leaving 15 bases between them. CDR3 nucleotides: TGTGCCTGGAGCGTCCTATTCAGGGGGAACACTGAAGCTTTCTTT. It is translated as CAWSVLFRGNTEAFF.

This clone was seen only a few times. This chain uses TRBV27 with TRBJ2-7; 11 nucleotides match TRBD1. Trimming at V came to 5 bases and at J to 6 bases, leaving 12 bases not matched to a gene. Germline V gene sequence: CDR1 MNHEY, CDR2 SMNVEV (reference sequence). The CDR3 is 16 amino acids. The CDR3: CASSRRTGGNSAEQYF. The CDR3 DNA is TGTGCCAGCAGTCGACGGACAGGGGGCAACTCTGCCGAGCAGTACTTC.

V is TRBV6-5 and J is TRBJ1-5; D is undetermined. The CDR3 extends over 14 amino acids. The germline V and J ends were trimmed by 7 bases and 4 bases, with 14 bases remaining between them. Germline V gene data show CDR1 as MNHEY and CDR2 as SVGAGI. The CDR3 DNA sequence: TGTGCCAGCAACTGGAATCGAGGTAATCAGCCCCAGCATTTT. It encodes CASNWNRGNQPQHF.

The chain is built from TRBV18 and TRBJ2-3, with TRBD2 matching 8 bases. This CDR3 has 20 amino acids. V was clipped by 3 bases and J by 4 bases; unmatched bases: 21. Germline assignment: CDR1 KGHSH and CDR2 LQKENI. CDR3 in DNA: TGTGCCAGCTCACCGAAGCGGGAACGATTAGCGGGAAACGAGGCAGATACGCAGTATTTT. Translated, it gives CASSPKRERLAGNEADTQYF.

The J gene is TRBJ2-4, the V gene TRBV29-1; 7 bases line up with TRBD2. This CDR3 comprises 13 residues. Per the germline V gene, CDR1 is SQVTM and CDR2 is ANQGSEA. The V segment lost 5 bases and the J segment 9 bases; nucleotides outside the gene matches: 10. This chain's CDR3 is CSVRRDRGSIQYF. The CDR3 DNA sequence: TGCAGCGTTCGTCGGGACCGCGGGAGCATTCAGTACTTC.

This chain uses TRBV5-1 with TRBJ2-1, with TRBD2 as a possible D gene (6 bases). The CDR3 has 15 amino acids. With 3 bases removed from V and 5 bases from J, the gap between germline ends came to 15 bases. CDR1 and CDR2 from the germline V gene are SGHRS and YFSETQ. The chain's CDR3 is CASSSWGDWDNEQFF. As DNA, the CDR3 is TGCGCCAGCAGCTCTTGGGGGGACTGGGACAATGAGCAGTTCTTC.

The genes are TRBV6-1 and TRBJ2-1; TRBD1 matches 9 bases. Per the germline V gene, CDR1 is MNHNS and CDR2 is SASEGT. CDR3 size: 15 residues. Trimming removed 1 base from V and 3 bases from J; junction bases left unmatched: 1. The DNA of the CDR3 is TGTGCCAGCAGTGAAGACAGGGGGCACTACAATGAGCAGTTCTTC. Amino acids: CASSEDRGHYNEQFF.

On this clone itself: The junction departs from germline at one end; a sequencing error may be responsible. The V gene is TRBV7-9, the J gene TRBJ2-3; D is unresolved. The germline V gene has CDR1 SEHNR and CDR2 FQNEAQ (reference sequence). The CDR3 spans 15 residues. In DNA, the CDR3 is TGTGCCAGCAGTTTAGGGTCTTTTGGAGCAGATACGCAGTATTTT. It specifies CASSLGSFGADTQYF.

Notes on this clone: Germline is not matched at one junction end, which may reflect a read error. This rearrangement joins TRBV7-7 to TRBJ2-7; D is perhaps TRBD1 (5 bases). This CDR3 comprises 15 residues. Germline CDR1 and CDR2: SSHAT and FNYEAQ (reference sequence). Here the CDR3 reads CASSLGQGTHHEQYF. The CDR3 bases are TGTGCTAGCAGCTTAGGCCAGGGCACTCACCACGAGCAGTACTTC. Together with reference TRBV7-7 and TRBJ2-7, the CDR3 gives the full variable domain: GAGVSQSPRYKVTKRGQDVTLRCDPISSHATLYWYQQALGQGPEFLTYFNYEAQPDKSGLPSDRFSAERPEGSISTLTIQRTEQRDSAMYRCASSLGQGTHHEQYFGPGTRLTVT.

This sequence joins TRBV5-1 and TRBJ1-6; D is uncertain. The length of the CDR3 is 13 residues. Trimming removed 8 bases from V and 8 bases from J, with 14 bases in between. Germline V lookup: CDR1 SGHRS, CDR2 YFSETQ. CDR3 sequence: CASQRVRDSPLHF. CDR3 DNA sequence: TGCGCCAGTCAACGGGTTCGGGATTCACCCCTCCACTTT.

The chain links TRBV6-5 to TRBJ1-5; a weak D match, TRBD1 (5 bases). The CDR3 sequence is 11 residues long. From germline, CDR1 is MNHEY and CDR2 SVGAGI. V gave up 11 bases and J gave up 7 bases, with 12 bases separating them. The CDR3 DNA sequence: TGTGCCGGTGGGGCTAAACAGCCCCAGCATTTT. Translation gives CAGGAKQPQHF.

This rearrangement joins TRBV30 to TRBJ1-1; D perhaps matches TRBD1 (6 bases). In germline, CDR1 is GTSNPN, CDR2 SVGIG (reference sequence). This CDR3 is built from 14 residues. Between the trimmed V and J ends, which lost 0 bases and 1 base, there was a span of 9 bases. The CDR3 is CAWSVVGGNTEAFF. The CDR3 DNA is TGTGCCTGGAGTGTGGTAGGGGGGAACACTGAAGCTTTCTTT.

The chain links TRBV11-2 to TRBJ2-5; the D is unclear. The V end lost 1 base, the J end lost 4 bases, and 10 bases lay between the germline ends. CDR3 length equals 14 residues. Germline assignment: CDR1 SGHAT and CDR2 FQNNGV. The CDR3 loop reads CASSLGLSRETQYF. The CDR3 bases are TGTGCCAGCAGCTTAGGCTTGAGTCGAGAGACCCAGTACTTC.

CDR3 coding DNA: TGTGCCAGCAGCGGGACAGGGCCTGAAGCTTTCTTT. As protein: CASSGTGPEAFF. The rearrangement joins TRBV6-5 to TRBJ1-1; 9 positions agree with TRBD1. CDR3 size: 12 residues. The V gene end was trimmed by 6 bases and the J gene end by 6 bases; junction bases not matched to a gene: 2. Germline CDR1 is MNHEY and CDR2 is SVGAGI.

The CDR3 protein is CASSPGTGGTWPEAFF. The CDR3 nucleotides read TGTGCCAGCTCACCCGGGACAGGGGGCACGTGGCCTGAAGCTTTCTTT. The chain couples TRBV18 to TRBJ1-1; TRBD1 aligns across 12 bases. Germline values: CDR1 KGHSH, CDR2 LQKENI. The CDR3 loop spans 16 amino acids. V trimming: 3 bases; J trimming: 6 bases; junction bases outside the gene matches: 8. Full variable domain (remainder filled in from reference TRBV18 and TRBJ1-1): NAGVMQNPRHLVRRRGQEARLRCSPMKGHSHVYWYRQLPEEGLKFMVYLQKENIIDESGMPKERFSAEFPKEGPSILRIQQVVRGDSAAYFCASSPGTGGTWPEAFFGQGTRLTVV.

The genes are TRBV5-1 and TRBJ2-3; tentative D call: TRBD1 (7 bases). Trimming shortened V by 4 bases and J by 0 bases, and 12 bases separated the two germline ends. The CDR3 has 15 amino acids. Germline loops: CDR1 SGHRS, CDR2 YFSETQ. The chain's CDR3 is CASSPRGTSTDTQYF. The CDR3 coding sequence is TGCGCCAGCAGCCCCAGGGGGACTAGCACAGATACGCAGTATTTT.

V is TRBV3-1 (or the pseudogene TRBV3-2) and J is TRBJ2-7; 13 bases are shared with TRBD2. The J segment lost 2 bases and the V segment lost 4 bases, leaving 2 bases of the junction unmatched. This CDR3 region has 15 residues. Germline V gives CDR1 LGHDT, CDR2 YNNKEL (reference sequence). The CDR3 nucleotides read TGTGCCAGCAGCCCAGGACTAGCGGGAGCCTACGAGCAGTACTTC. Translating it yields CASSPGLAGAYEQYF.

This clone has only one observation. This chain joins TRBV18 and TRBJ2-7; no reliable D call. Trimming took off 3 bases at V and 3 bases at J, with 12 bases between the two ends. Germline V CDR1 and CDR2: KGHSH, LQKENI. The CDR3 has 14 residues. The CDR3 region is CASSPSRSSYEQYF. In DNA form, the CDR3 reads TGTGCCAGCTCACCGTCCCGATCTAGCTACGAGCAGTACTTC.